This TCR beta chain was profiled in a study of blood T cell repertoires in COVID-19. At the level of the study: There were acute and convalescent COVID-19 samples, and they came from the United States, Italy and Spain.

Only one count was recorded for this clone. The V end was cut by 9 bases, the J end by 2 bases, with 10 bases between. Germline CDR1 and CDR2: SGHDN and FVKESK. The CDR3 length is 12 residues. Original analysis: Reference gene primer amplification in the assay estimated nucleated cell counts. Data came from immunoSEQ multiplex PCR; TCRdb stores just in-frame clones and leaves some out. The D gene and trimming were derived from the DNA, and the V and J assignments and clone size from that table. Altogether 150,000 to 200,000 clones are present, 88% being singletons, with the ten largest covering roughly 4.7%.

The chain couples TRBV14 to TRBJ1-1, with D unclear. The source is a human donor in a cohort sampled during active COVID-19. The sample comprised peripheral blood. CDR3 region: CASKSGNTEAFF. CDR3 bases: TGTGCCAGTAAATCAGGTAACACTGAAGCTTTCTTT. Looking up the rest from reference TRBV14 and TRBJ1-1 gives the full variable domain: EAGVTQFPSHSVIEKGQTVTLRCDPISGHDNLYWYRRVMGKEIKFLLHFVKESKQDESGMPNNRFLAERTGGTYSTLKVQPAELEDSGVYFCASKSGNTEAFFGQGTRLTVV.